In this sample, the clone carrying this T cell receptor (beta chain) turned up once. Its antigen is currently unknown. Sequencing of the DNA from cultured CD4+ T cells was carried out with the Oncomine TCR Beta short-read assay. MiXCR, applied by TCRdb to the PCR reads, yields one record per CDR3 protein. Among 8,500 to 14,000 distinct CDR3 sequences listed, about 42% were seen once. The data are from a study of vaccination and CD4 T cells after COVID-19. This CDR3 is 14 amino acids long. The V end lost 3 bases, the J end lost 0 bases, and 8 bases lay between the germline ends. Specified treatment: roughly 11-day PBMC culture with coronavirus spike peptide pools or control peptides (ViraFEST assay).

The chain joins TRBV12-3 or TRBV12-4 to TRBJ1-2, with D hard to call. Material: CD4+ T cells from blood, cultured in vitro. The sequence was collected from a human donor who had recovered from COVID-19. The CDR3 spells CASSFQVANYGYTF. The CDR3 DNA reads TGTGCCAGCAGTTTCCAGGTAGCTAACTATGGCTACACCTTC.